These 17 T cell receptor beta chains were sequenced from one sample in a study of beta chain features in type 1 diabetes. Investigators reverse transcribed all isolated RNA, so they sequenced expressed TCRB transcripts. The data were produced by immunoSEQ multiplex PCR, yet TCRdb's version contains in-frame clones alone and is incomplete. The sample yields 300,000 to 350,000 clones, 8% seen once. The sample comprised central memory CD4+ T cells from blood. Receptors originate from a woman in her late teens or twenties in good health.

The V and J genes are TRBV2 and TRBJ2-5; possibly TRBD1 for D (6 bases). The CDR3 contains 15 residues. Germline CDR1 reads SNHLY; CDR2 reads FYNNEI. V lost 4 bases, J lost 3 bases, and 15 bases lay in between. The CDR3 sequence: CASSVDKTGKETQYF. The CDR3 nucleotides are TGTGCCAGCAGTGTGGATAAGACAGGCAAAGAGACCCAGTACTTC.

A few counts support this clone. The chain uses TRBV28 and TRBJ2-5; TRBD2 matches 8 bases. The V gene's germline CDR1 is MDHEN and CDR2 SYDVKM. The CDR3 has 15 residues. Trimming removed 5 bases from V and 5 bases from J; junction bases left unmatched: 10. In DNA, the CDR3 is TGTGCCAGCAGTGACGGCAGCGGGGGCTGGGAGACCCAGTACTTC. Its translation is CASSDGSGGWETQYF. The full variable domain, rest sourced from reference TRBV28 and TRBJ2-5, is DVKVTQSSRYLVKRTGEKVFLECVQDMDHENMFWYRQDPGLGLRLIYFSYDVKMKEKGDIPEGYSVSREKKERFSLILESASTNQTSMYLCASSDGSGGWETQYFGPGTRLLVL.

This clone was recorded at least ten times. V usage is TRBV7-2 and J usage is TRBJ2-4; 11 nucleotides agree with TRBD1. After removal of 5 bases from V and 6 bases from J, the junction contained 3 bases not matched to a gene. This CDR3 is built from 14 residues. Germline CDR1 SGHTA, CDR2 FQGNSA. The CDR3 protein is CASSPGTGGNIQYF. The CDR3 nucleotides read TGTGCCAGCAGCCCCGGGACAGGGGGAAACATTCAGTACTTC.

The chain recombines TRBV5-6 with TRBJ2-7; a possible D gene is TRBD2 (5 bases). This CDR3 is built from 13 residues. Trimming pared 3 bases from V and 2 bases from J, leaving 9 bases between. Germline V CDR1 and CDR2: SGHDT, YYEEEE. The CDR3 DNA is TGTGCCAGCAGCTCCGGGAATACCTACGAGCAGTACTTC. It codes for CASSSGNTYEQYF.

The sample holds a few counts of this clone. The DNA of the CDR3 is TGCAGCGTTGAAGGGGTGGGCATTCAGTACTTC. As protein: CSVEGVGIQYF. This chain connects TRBV29-1 to TRBJ2-4; D gene uncertain. The germline V gene has CDR1 SQVTM and CDR2 ANQGSEA. The V end lost 1 base, the J end lost 9 bases, and 7 bases lay between the germline ends. The CDR3 is 11 residues long. Full variable domain (rest looked up from reference TRBV29-1 and TRBJ2-4): SAVISQKPSRDICQRGTSLTIQCQVDSQVTMMFWYRQQPGQSLTLIATANQGSEATYESGFVIDKFPISRPNLTFSTLTVSNMSPEDSSIYLCSVEGVGIQYFGAGTRLSVL.

This clone has ten or more counts. The chain links TRBV5-1 to TRBJ2-1, with D unresolved. Trimming took off 0 bases at V and 6 bases at J, with 7 bases between the two ends. The CDR3 runs to 13 residues. CDR1 and CDR2 (germline): SGHRS, YFSETQ. CDR3 sequence: CASSLGEPNEQFF. CDR3 nucleotides: TGCGCCAGCAGCTTGGGGGAACCCAATGAGCAGTTCTTC.

The V call is TRBV6-6, the J call TRBJ2-2; D is unresolved. CDR3 size: 13 residues. V shed 4 bases and J shed 2 bases, with 5 bases lying between them. The germline CDR1 and CDR2 sequences are MNHNY and SVGAGI (reference sequence). In DNA form, the CDR3 reads TGTGCCAGCAGTTTTGGAAACACCGGGGAGCTGTTTTTT. This translates into CASSFGNTGELFF.

This clone was seen more than once but under ten times. This rearrangement joins TRBV7-3 to TRBJ2-7; no clear D gene. CDR3 length equals 13 residues. With 2 bases removed from V and 3 bases from J, the gap between germline ends came to 8 bases. Germline CDR1 is SGHTA and CDR2 is FQGTGA. The CDR3 loop reads CASSLGVDYEQYF. In DNA form, the CDR3 reads TGTGCCAGCAGCTTAGGTGTGGACTACGAGCAGTACTTC. The entire variable domain, with the rest obtained from reference TRBV7-3 and TRBJ2-7, is as follows: GAGVSQTPSNKVTEKGKYVELRCDPISGHTALYWYRQSLGQGPEFLIYFQGTGAADDSGLPNDRFFAVRPEGSVSTLKIQRTERGDSAVYLCASSLGVDYEQYFGPGTRLTVT.

This sequence joins TRBV5-6 and TRBJ1-2; 8 positions agree with TRBD1. Germline values: CDR1 SGHDT, CDR2 YYEEEE. Trimming removed 3 bases from V and 2 bases from J; junction bases left unmatched: 3. The CDR3 totals 14 residues. CDR3 nucleotide sequence: TGTGCCAGCAGCTGGGGACAGGAGAACTATGGCTACACCTTC. The encoded protein is CASSWGQENYGYTF.

In this sample, this clone turned up a few times. The chain joins TRBV21-1 to TRBJ2-7; TRBD2 is the table's D call, not checked against the DNA. TRBV21-1 is a known pseudogene. This CDR3 region has 16 residues. CDR3 residues: CASSKVELAGGYEQYF. The CDR3 region has the DNA TGTGCCAGCAGCAAAGTCGAGCTAGCGGGAGGATACGAGCAGTACTTC.

This clone was seen ten or more times. The chain carries TRBV5-6 and TRBJ2-3; D unclear. V lost 1 base and J 11 bases, leaving 8 bases between the germline ends. Germline CDR1 and CDR2: SGHDT and YYEEEE. The CDR3 spans 11 residues. In DNA form, the CDR3 reads TGTGCCAGCAGCTTGCTGGCCCGGCAGTATTTT. Amino acid sequence: CASSLLARQYF.

J is TRBJ2-1 and V is TRBV27; no clear D. Between the trimmed V and J ends, which lost 8 bases and 5 bases, there was a span of 19 bases. This CDR3 contains 15 residues. CDR1 and CDR2 from the germline V gene are MNHEY and SMNVEV (reference sequence). The CDR3 region has the DNA TGTGCCAGCGCGTCCCGGGCATTATTTAACAATGAGCAGTTCTTC. Amino acid sequence: CASASRALFNNEQFF.

V is TRBV9 and J is TRBJ2-7; 10 nucleotides line up with TRBD2. This CDR3 has 16 residues. Germline values: CDR1 SGDLS, CDR2 YYNGEE. Losses at the gene ends were 0 bases for V and 2 bases for J; bases not matched to a gene: 5. The CDR3 is CASSVDTSGNPYEQYF. CDR3 bases: TGTGCCAGCAGCGTAGATACTAGCGGGAACCCCTACGAGCAGTACTTC.

This clone was observed a handful of times. This chain connects TRBV2 to TRBJ1-1; 8 bases are shared with TRBD1. V was clipped by 6 bases and J by 4 bases; unmatched bases: 7. This CDR3 comprises 14 residues. CDR1 is SNHLY and CDR2 is FYNNEI in the germline V gene. The CDR3 nucleotides are TGTGCCAGCAGAGGACAGGGCGGTGGCACTGAAGCTTTCTTT. Protein sequence: CASRGQGGGTEAFF.

The chain uses TRBV6-5 and TRBJ1-5, with D perhaps matching TRBD1 (5 bases). This CDR3 is 14 amino acids long. V shed 2 bases and J shed 6 bases, with 11 bases lying between them. CDR1 MNHEY and CDR2 SVGAGI come from the germline V gene. CDR3 in amino acids: CASSYPGGGQPQHF. The CDR3 region has the DNA TGTGCCAGCAGTTACCCCGGGGGTGGTCAGCCCCAGCATTTT.

The table lists this clone with many counts. The chain is built from TRBV10-3 and TRBJ1-2, with unresolved D. The germline CDR1 and CDR2 sequences are ENHRY and SYGVKD. This CDR3 region has 13 residues. The V end was cut by 5 bases, the J end by 2 bases, with 9 bases between. The DNA for the CDR3 is TGTGCCATCAGTCCAAAAGACAACTATGGCTACACCTTC. Residues: CAISPKDNYGYTF.

V is TRBV6-1 and J is TRBJ2-7; D unresolved. Germline CDR1 and CDR2: MNHNS and SASEGT. Deletions cut 10 bases from V and 10 bases from J, with 8 bases between. CDR3 length: 8 amino acids. The CDR3 sequence is CATSIQYF. CDR3 sequence (DNA): TGTGCCACCTCGATTCAGTACTTC.